This T cell receptor (beta chain) was sequenced for a study of lung T cells in sarcoidosis with Löfgren's syndrome. Across the study: Sarcoidosis features CD4+ T cell accumulation in bronchoalveolar lavage fluid. Löfgren's syndrome patients were the main repertoire analysis focus. The study, taken as a whole, reports: Multiple Löfgren's syndrome patients reportedly shared TRAV12-1 and TRBV2 CDR3 motifs.

TCRdb called the reads again in MiXCR, with one record for every CDR3 protein. The sample consists of some 65,000 distinct CDR3 sequences, about 20% of them appearing once. V lost 6 bases and J 0 bases, leaving 12 bases between the germline ends. The CDR3 consists of 15 residues. CDR1 is SGHAT, CDR2 FQNNGV, per germline. This clonotype was detected only once. The antigen remains unidentified. The receptor's source is a human donor with sarcoidosis (Löfgren's syndrome or another form), or a control subject (not recorded which). Sequenced input: CD4+ T cells from PBMCs. This chain connects TRBV11-2 to TRBJ1-3; a weak D match, TRBD1 (5 bases). The CDR3 DNA follows: TGTGCCAGCAGGCCTGACAGCCCCTCTGGAAACACCATATATTTT. Protein: CASRPDSPSGNTIYF.